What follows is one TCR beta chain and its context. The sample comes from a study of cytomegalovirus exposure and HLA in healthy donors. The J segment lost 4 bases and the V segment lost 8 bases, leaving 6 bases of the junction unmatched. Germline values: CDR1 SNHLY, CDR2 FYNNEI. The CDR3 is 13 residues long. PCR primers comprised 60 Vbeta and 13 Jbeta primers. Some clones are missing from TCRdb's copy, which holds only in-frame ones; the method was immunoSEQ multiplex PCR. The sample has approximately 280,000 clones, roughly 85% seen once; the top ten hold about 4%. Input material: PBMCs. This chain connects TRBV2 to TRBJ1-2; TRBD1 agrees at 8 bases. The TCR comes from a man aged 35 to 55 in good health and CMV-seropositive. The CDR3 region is CASGPQGVYGYTF. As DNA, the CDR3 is TGTGCCAGCGGCCCACAGGGGGTCTATGGCTACACCTTC.